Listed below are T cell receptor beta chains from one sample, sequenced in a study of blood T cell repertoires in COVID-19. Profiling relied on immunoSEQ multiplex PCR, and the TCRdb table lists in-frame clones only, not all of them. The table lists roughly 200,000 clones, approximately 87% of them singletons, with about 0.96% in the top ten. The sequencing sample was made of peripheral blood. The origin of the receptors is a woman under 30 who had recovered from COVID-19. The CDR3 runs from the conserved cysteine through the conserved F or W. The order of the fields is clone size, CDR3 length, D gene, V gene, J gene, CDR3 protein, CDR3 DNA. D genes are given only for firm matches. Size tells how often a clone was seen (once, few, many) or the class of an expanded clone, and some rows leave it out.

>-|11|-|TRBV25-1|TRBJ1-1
CASSAQGRTFF
TGTGCCAGCAGTGCCCAGGGTAGGACTTTCTTT
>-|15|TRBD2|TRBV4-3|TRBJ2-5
CASSQLAGGPGTQYF
TGCGCCAGCAGCCAGCTAGCGGGGGGGCCCGGGACCCAGTACTTC
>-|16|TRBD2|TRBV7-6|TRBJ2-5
CASSSTLAGGPETQYF
TGTGCCAGCAGCTCAACACTAGCGGGGGGGCCAGAGACCCAGTACTTC
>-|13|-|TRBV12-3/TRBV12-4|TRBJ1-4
CASRMVGAKKLFF
TGTGCCAGCAGGATGGTAGGGGCGAAAAAACTGTTTTTT
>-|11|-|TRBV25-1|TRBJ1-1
CASGLNTEAFF
TGTGCCAGCGGGCTGAACACTGAAGCTTTCTTT
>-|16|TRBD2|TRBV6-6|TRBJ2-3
CASSYTTSAGTDTQYF
TGTGCCAGCAGTTACACAACTAGCGCCGGCACAGATACGCAGTATTTT
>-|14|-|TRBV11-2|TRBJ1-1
CASSLIGVVTEAFF
TGTGCCAGCAGCTTAATCGGGGTGGTCACTGAAGCTTTCTTT
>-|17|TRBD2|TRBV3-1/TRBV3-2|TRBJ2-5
CASSQDTSGRAAETQYF
TGTGCCAGCAGCCAAGATACTAGCGGGAGGGCCGCAGAGACCCAGTACTTC
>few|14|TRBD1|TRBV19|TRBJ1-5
CASSRGGSNQPQHF
TGTGCCAGTAGTAGAGGGGGCAGCAATCAGCCCCAGCATTTT
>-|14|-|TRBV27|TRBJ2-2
CASSFRTLTGELFF
TGTGCCAGCAGTTTTAGGACACTGACCGGGGAGCTGTTTTTT
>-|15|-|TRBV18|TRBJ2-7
CASSPPGRGRSEQYF
TGTGCCAGCTCACCACCGGGACGAGGGAGGTCCGAGCAGTACTTC
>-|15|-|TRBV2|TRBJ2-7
CASRGPQGSSYEQYF
TGTGCCAGCAGGGGCCCCCAGGGGAGCTCCTACGAGCAGTACTTC
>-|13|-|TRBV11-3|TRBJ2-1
CASSSRDNNEQFF
TGTGCCAGCAGCTCCAGAGACAACAATGAGCAGTTCTTC
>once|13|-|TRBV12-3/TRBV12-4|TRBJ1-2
CASGQGARYGYTF
TGTGCCAGCGGGCAAGGGGCCAGGTATGGCTACACCTTC
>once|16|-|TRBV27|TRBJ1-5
CASSAGGVYSNQPQHF
TGTGCCAGCAGTGCCGGGGGAGTCTATAGCAATCAGCCCCAGCATTTT
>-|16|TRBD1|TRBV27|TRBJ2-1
CASRPQTGTVLNEQFF
TGTGCCAGCAGGCCTCAAACCGGGACAGTTCTCAATGAGCAGTTCTTC
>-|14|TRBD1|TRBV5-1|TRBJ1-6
CASSSGTANSPLHF
TGCGCCAGCAGTTCCGGGACAGCCAATTCACCCCTCCACTTT
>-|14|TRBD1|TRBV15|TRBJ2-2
CATRGTANTGELFF
TGTGCCACCAGGGGGACAGCGAACACCGGGGAGCTGTTTTTT
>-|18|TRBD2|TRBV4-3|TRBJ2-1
CASSQSAWTSGGGNEQFF
TGCGCCAGCAGCCAATCGGCCTGGACTAGCGGGGGAGGAAATGAGCAGTTCTTC
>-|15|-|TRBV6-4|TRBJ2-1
CASSDAGNPYNEQFF
TGTGCCAGCAGTGACGCGGGGAATCCCTACAATGAGCAGTTCTTC
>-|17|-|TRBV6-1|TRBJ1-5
CASSEDRNGHSNQPQHF
TGTGCCAGCAGTGAAGATAGAAACGGTCATAGCAATCAGCCCCAGCATTTT
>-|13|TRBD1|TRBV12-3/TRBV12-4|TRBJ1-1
CASSWTGNTEAFF
TGTGCCAGCAGTTGGACAGGGAACACTGAAGCTTTCTTT
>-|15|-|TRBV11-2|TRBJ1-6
CASSLPHQRGSPLHF
TGTGCCAGCAGCTTACCCCACCAAAGGGGCTCACCCCTCCACTTT
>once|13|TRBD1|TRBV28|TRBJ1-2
CASSVDRVYGYTF
TGTGCCAGCAGCGTGGACAGGGTGTATGGCTACACCTTC
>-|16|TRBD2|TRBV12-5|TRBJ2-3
CASGLGLAGSTDTQYF
TGTGCTAGTGGTTTAGGACTAGCGGGAAGCACAGATACGCAGTATTTT
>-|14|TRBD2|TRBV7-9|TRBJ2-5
CASSQGTTQETQYF
TGTGCCAGCAGCCAAGGGACTACGCAAGAGACCCAGTACTTC
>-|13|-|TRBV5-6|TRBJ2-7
CASSPDTAYEQYF
TGTGCCAGCAGCCCGGACACAGCCTACGAGCAGTACTTC
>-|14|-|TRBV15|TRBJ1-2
CATSRRTDRYGYTF
TGTGCCACCAGCAGAAGGACAGATCGATATGGCTACACCTTC
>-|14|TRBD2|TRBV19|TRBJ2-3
CATRTSGYTDTQYF
TGTGCCACTCGGACTAGCGGGTACACAGATACGCAGTATTTT
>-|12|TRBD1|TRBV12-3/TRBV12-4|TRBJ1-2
CASSDRGYGYTF
TGTGCCAGCAGCGACAGGGGATATGGCTACACCTTC
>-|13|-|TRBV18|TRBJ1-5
CASSPSLNQPQHF
TGTGCCAGCTCCCCATCCCTCAATCAGCCCCAGCATTTT
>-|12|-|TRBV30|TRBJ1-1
CASRDKNTEAFF
TGTGCCTCCCGGGACAAGAACACTGAAGCTTTCTTT
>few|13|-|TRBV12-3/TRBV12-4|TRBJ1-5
CASSSYSNQPQHF
TGTGCCAGCAGTTCCTATAGCAATCAGCCCCAGCATTTT
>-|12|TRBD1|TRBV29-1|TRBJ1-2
CSVEADRAGYTF
TGCAGCGTTGAAGCAGACAGGGCGGGCTACACCTTC
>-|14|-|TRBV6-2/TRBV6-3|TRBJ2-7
CASSWAQGYYEQYF
TGTGCCAGCAGTTGGGCTCAAGGTTACTACGAGCAGTACTTC
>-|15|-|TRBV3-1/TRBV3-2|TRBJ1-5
CASSQLGARNQPQHF
TGTGCCAGCAGCCAATTAGGGGCTCGTAATCAGCCCCAGCATTTT
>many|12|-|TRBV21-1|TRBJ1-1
CASNMPQFKAFF
TGTGCCAGCAACATGCCACAATTCAAAGCTTTCTTT
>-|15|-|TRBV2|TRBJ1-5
CASSDSRTDYQPQHF
TGTGCCAGCAGTGATAGCCGGACAGATTATCAGCCCCAGCATTTT
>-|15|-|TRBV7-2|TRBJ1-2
CASSLGSGYSYGYTF
TGTGCCAGCAGCTTAGGTTCCGGGTATAGCTATGGCTACACCTTC
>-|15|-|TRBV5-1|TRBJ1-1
CASSSSSGDYTEAFF
TGCGCCAGCAGCTCAAGCTCGGGGGACTACACTGAAGCTTTCTTT
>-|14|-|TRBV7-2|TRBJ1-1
CASSLTALNTEAFF
TGTGCCAGCAGCTTAACAGCCTTGAACACTGAAGCTTTCTTT
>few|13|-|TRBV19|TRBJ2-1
CATSTGFSGEQFF
TGTGCCACCTCGACGGGGTTTTCGGGTGAGCAGTTCTTC
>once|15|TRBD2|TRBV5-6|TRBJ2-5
CASSLDSGGAETQYF
TGTGCCAGCAGCTTGGATAGCGGGGGGGCTGAGACCCAGTACTTC
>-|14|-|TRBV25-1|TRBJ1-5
CASSEGSYNQPQHF
TGTGCCAGCAGTGAGGGGAGTTACAATCAGCCCCAGCATTTT
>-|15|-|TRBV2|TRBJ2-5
CASSEAGTLQETQYF
TGTGCCAGCAGTGAAGCTGGGACACTCCAAGAGACCCAGTACTTC
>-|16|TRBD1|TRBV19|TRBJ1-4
CASSQRQGSANEKLFF
TGTGCCAGTAGTCAACGACAGGGTTCGGCTAATGAAAAACTGTTTTTT